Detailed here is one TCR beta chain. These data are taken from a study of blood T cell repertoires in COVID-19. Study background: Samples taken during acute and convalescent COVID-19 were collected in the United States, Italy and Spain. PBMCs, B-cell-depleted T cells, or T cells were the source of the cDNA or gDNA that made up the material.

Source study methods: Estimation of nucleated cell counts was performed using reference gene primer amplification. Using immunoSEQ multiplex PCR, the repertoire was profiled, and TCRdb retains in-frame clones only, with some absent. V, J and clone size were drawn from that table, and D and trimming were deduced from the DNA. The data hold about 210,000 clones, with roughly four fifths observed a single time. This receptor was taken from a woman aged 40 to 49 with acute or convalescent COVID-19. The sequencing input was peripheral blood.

CDR3 sequence (DNA): TGCGCCAGCAGCCCCCGGGACAGGGTGCCCACAGATACGCAGTATTTT. Translation gives CASSPRDRVPTDTQYF. This chain joins TRBV5-1 and TRBJ2-3; 9 bases match TRBD1. Germline V gene sequence: CDR1 SGHRS, CDR2 YFSETQ. After removal of 4 bases from V and 2 bases from J, the junction contained 8 bases not matched to a gene. The CDR3 is 16 amino acids.